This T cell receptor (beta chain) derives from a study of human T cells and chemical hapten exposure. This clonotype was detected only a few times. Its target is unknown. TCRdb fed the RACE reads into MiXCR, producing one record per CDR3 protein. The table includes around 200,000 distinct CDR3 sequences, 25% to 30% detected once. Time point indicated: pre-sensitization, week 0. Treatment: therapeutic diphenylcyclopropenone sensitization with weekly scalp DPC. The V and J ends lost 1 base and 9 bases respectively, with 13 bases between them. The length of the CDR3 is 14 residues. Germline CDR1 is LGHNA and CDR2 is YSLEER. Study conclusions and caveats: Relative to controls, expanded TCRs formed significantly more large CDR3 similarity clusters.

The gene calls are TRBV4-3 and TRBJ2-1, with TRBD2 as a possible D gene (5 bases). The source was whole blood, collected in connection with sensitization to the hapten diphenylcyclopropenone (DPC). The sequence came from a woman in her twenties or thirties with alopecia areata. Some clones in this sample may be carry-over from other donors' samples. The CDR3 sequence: CASSQGTLGGEQFF. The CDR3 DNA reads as TGCGCCAGCAGCCAAGGGACTCTCGGCGGTGAGCAGTTCTTC.